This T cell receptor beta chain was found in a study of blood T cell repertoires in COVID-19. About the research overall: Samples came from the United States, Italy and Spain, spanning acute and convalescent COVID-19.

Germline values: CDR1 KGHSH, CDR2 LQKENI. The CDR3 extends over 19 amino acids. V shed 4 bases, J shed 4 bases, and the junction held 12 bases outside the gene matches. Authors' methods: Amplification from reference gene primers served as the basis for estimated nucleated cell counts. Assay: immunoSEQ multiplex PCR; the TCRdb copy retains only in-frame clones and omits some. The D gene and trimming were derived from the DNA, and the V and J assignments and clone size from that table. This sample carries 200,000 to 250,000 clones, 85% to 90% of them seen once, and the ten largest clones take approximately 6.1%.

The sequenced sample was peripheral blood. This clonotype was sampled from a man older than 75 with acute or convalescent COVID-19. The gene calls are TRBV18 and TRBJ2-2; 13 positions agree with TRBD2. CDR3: CASSLVTGTSGKVTGELFF. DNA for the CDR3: TGTGCCAGCTCACTCGTTACCGGGACTAGCGGGAAAGTCACCGGGGAGCTGTTTTTT.